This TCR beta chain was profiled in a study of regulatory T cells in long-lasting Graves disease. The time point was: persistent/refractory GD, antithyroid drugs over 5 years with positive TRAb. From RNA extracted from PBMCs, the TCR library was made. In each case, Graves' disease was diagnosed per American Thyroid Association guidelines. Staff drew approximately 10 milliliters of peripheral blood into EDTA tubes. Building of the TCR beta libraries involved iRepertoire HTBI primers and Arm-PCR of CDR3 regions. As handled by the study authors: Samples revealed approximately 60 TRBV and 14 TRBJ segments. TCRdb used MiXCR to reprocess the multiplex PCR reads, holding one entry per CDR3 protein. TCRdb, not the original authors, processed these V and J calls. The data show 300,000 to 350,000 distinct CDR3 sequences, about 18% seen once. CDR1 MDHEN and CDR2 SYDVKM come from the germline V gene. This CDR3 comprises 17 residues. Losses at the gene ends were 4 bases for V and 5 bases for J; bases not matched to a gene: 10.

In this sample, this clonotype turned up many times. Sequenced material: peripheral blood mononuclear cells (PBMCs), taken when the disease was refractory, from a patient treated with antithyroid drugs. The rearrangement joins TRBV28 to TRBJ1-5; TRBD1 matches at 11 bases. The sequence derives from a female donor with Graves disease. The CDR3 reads CASSSGQGAKQHQPQHF. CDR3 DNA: TGTGCCAGCAGTTCCGGACAGGGGGCTAAGCAGCATCAGCCCCAGCATTTT.